These T cell receptor beta chains were read from a single sample in a study of graft-versus-host responses after intestinal transplantation. Data came from immunoSEQ multiplex PCR; TCRdb stores just in-frame clones and leaves some out. The sample consists of around 19,000 clones, approximately 35% of them appearing once. Source: alloreactive CD4+ T cells from a mixed lymphocyte reaction culture, taken before transplantation. The receptors shown here come from a human patient who was an organ donor for intestinal transplantation. Both conserved end residues are trimmed from each CDR3.

V gene | CDR3 protein
TRBV6-6 | ASSYSSPVNTGELF
TRBV11-2 | ASSSIGDEQF
TRBV6-5 | ASSFTGGSSYEQY
TRBV6-5 | ASSWTGIETQY
TRBV5-4 | ASSLDPAAGNTIY
TRBV2 | ASSDGGRHGYT
TRBV6-5 | ASRLVTNTGELF
TRBV9 | ASSLTGGAIQY
TRBV28 | ATKSGGTGATNYGYT
TRBV19 | ASSIVVSWTLEQY
TRBV11-2 | ASSLDLLAPSNEQF
TRBV2 | ASSVDGSSEQF
TRBV5-1 | ASSPGPGADEKLF
TRBV5-1 | ASSLELAGVYEQY
TRBV6-1 | ASSGTSGYNEQF
TRBV7-9 | ASSFWNEQY
TRBV4-3 | ASSQRTGPRLLGYT
TRBV30 | AWSGWGNAQF
TRBV19 | ASSPPGNTGELF
TRBV5-4 | ASSLQGGGTQY
TRBV4-2 | ASSQEPGLAGEDETQY
TRBV7-9 | ASSLMAGGETQY
TRBV19 | ASKAGLAVYNEQF
TRBV28 | ASSLGNLATDTQY
TRBV4-1 | ASSQDQPGLAGAYNEQF
TRBV25-1 | ASSEWGGEDYGYT
TRBV11-3 | ASSLERGAPGELF
TRBV5-6 | ASSFLQPNEKLF
TRBV6-1 | ASSPYYNEQF
TRBV18 | ASSPPIRKATYEQY
TRBV18 | ASSGTLNEKLF
TRBV5-7 | ASSLWGISEKLF
TRBV7-9 | ASSLGTESYEQY
TRBV6-5 | ASSSDRASNQPQH
TRBV4-1 | ASSQADRETQY
TRBV6-4 | ASSWDRESGKAF
TRBV6-6 | ASTPSPAGYEQY
TRBV18 | ASSPASRAADTQY
TRBV27 | ASSTGPYEQY
TRBV6-1 | ASSEERSYEQY
TRBV5-5 | ASSLRTNYGYT
TRBV6-5 | ASRDPGEEKLF
TRBV7-9 | ASSATRVATDTQY
TRBV7-2 | ASSLAPSGAYEQY
TRBV6-6 | ASSYRSNQPQH
TRBV4-2 | ASSLNYEQY
TRBV9 | ASSGQANTGELF
TRBV5-4 | ASSRSGTSGNEQF
TRBV5-4 | ASSLVSLAGGSTDTQY
TRBV5-1 | ASGQLNTEAF
TRBV10-3 | AISTHLLTFNQPQH
TRBV11-2 | ASSFTGSSYEQY
TRBV19 | ASSWWVGYNEQF
TRBV28 | ASSYPPVDTQY
TRBV5-1 | ASSFLDRANTGELF